The 3 T cell receptor beta chains below come from one sample, sequenced in a study of cytomegalovirus exposure and HLA in healthy donors. PCR was performed using 60 Vbeta and 13 Jbeta primers. Produced via immunoSEQ multiplex PCR; TCRdb's table is partial and in-frame only. The top ten clones hold 1.5% to 2% of a sample with 150,000 to 200,000 clones, approximately 80% of them seen once. Specimen: PBMCs. The receptors were gathered from a woman aged 25 to 39 in good health and CMV-seronegative.

This clone has only one observation. The rearrangement uses TRBV29-1 and TRBJ2-3; TRBD1 agrees at 7 bases. Germline CDR1 is SQVTM and CDR2 is ANQGSEA. V trimming: 1 base; J trimming: 3 bases; junction bases outside the gene matches: 7. This CDR3 has 15 residues. CDR3 protein: CSVEGQGVGTDTQYF. CDR3 bases: TGCAGCGTTGAAGGCCAGGGGGTGGGTACAGATACGCAGTATTTT.

J is TRBJ2-7 and V is TRBV10-3; 7 bases match TRBD1. V gave up 3 bases and J gave up 6 bases; unmatched junction bases: 5. CDR1 ENHRY and CDR2 SYGVKD come from the germline V gene. This CDR3 has 13 amino acids. As DNA, the CDR3 is TGTGCCATCAGTGACGACAGGGTTTCCGAGCAGTACTTC. It is translated as CAISDDRVSEQYF.

This chain links TRBV30 with TRBJ1-1; the D gene is possibly TRBD1 (6 bases). The V end lost 4 bases, the J end lost 1 base, and 13 bases lay between the germline ends. Germline CDR1 GTSNPN, CDR2 SVGIG (reference sequence). This CDR3 has 14 amino acids. CDR3 in DNA: TGTGCCTGGATCCCGGGACACGAGAACACTGAAGCTTTCTTT. It yields the protein CAWIPGHENTEAFF. Supplemented by reference TRBV30 and TRBJ1-1, the full variable domain reads SQTIHQWPATLVQPVGSPLSLECTVEGTSNPNLYWYRQAAGRGLQLLFYSVGIGQISSEVPQNLSASRPQDRQFILSSKKLLLSDSGFYLCAWIPGHENTEAFFGQGTRLTVV.